This T cell receptor beta chain was observed in a study of shared clonotypes between healthy human individuals. Profiled with immunoSEQ multiplex PCR; TCRdb holds only in-frame clones, not every one. This table holds about 1 million clones, approximately 72% found once. Germline V gene lookup returns CDR1 LNHDA and CDR2 SQIVND (reference sequence). V shed 5 bases and J shed 2 bases, with 13 bases lying between them. This CDR3 contains 15 residues. This receptor was taken from a man in his late teens or twenties in good health. This chain links TRBV19 with TRBJ1-5; no clear D. What was sequenced was memory CD4+ T cells sorted from blood. Sample subset: CD45RA-negative fraction. The CDR3 nucleotides are TGTGCCAGTAGTGATGGGTCGTATGGCAATCAGCCCCAGCATTTT. Protein product: CASSDGSYGNQPQHF.